A selection of T cell receptor beta chains follows, all from one sample in a study of cytomegalovirus exposure and HLA in healthy donors. Produced via immunoSEQ multiplex PCR; TCRdb's table is partial and in-frame only. The sample lists about 140,000 clones, around nine tenths seen once, with approximately 7.5% in the top ten. The material sequenced was PBMCs. These receptors came from a woman aged 18 to 35 in good health and CMV-seropositive. Each CDR3 is given with its conserved first and last residue. D genes are given only for firm matches. Not every row has a clone size; where given, it reads once, few, many or a size class.

size: NA; V: TRBV9; D: TRBD2; J: TRBJ2-1; DNA: TGTGCCAGCAGCGAGGGTAGCGGGAGGACATTGTACAATGAGCAGTTCTTC; CDR3: CASSEGSGRTLYNEQFF
size: NA; V: TRBV10-2; D: NA; J: TRBJ2-2; DNA: TGCGCCGGAACTAGTCCTGTCGGGGAGCTGTTTTTT; CDR3: CAGTSPVGELFF
size: once; V: TRBV10-2; D: TRBD1; J: TRBJ1-3; DNA: TGCGCCAGCAGTGGACAGGGGGCTGGAAACACCATATATTTT; CDR3: CASSGQGAGNTIYF
size: NA; V: TRBV28; D: TRBD1; J: TRBJ1-6; DNA: TGTGCCAGCAGTTCGACAGGGGTAAACTATAATTCACCCCTCCACTTT; CDR3: CASSSTGVNYNSPLHF
size: NA; V: TRBV5-1; D: TRBD2; J: TRBJ2-7; DNA: TGCGCCAGCAGCTTGGTGGGACTAGCGGGAGGTAACGAGCAGTACTTC; CDR3: CASSLVGLAGGNEQYF
size: NA; V: TRBV7-9; D: TRBD2; J: TRBJ2-7; DNA: TGTGCCAGCGGGCTAGCGGGGGGGGCCTACGAGCAGTACTTC; CDR3: CASGLAGGAYEQYF
size: NA; V: TRBV6-6; D: TRBD1; J: TRBJ1-2; DNA: TGTGCCAGCAGTCCTGGGACAGGTCGTGGCTACACCTTC; CDR3: CASSPGTGRGYTF
size: few; V: TRBV7-8; D: TRBD1; J: TRBJ1-5; DNA: TGTGCCAGCACCCCAGGGGCAGGGGGCTACCAGCCCCAGCATTTT; CDR3: CASTPGAGGYQPQHF
size: NA; V: TRBV29-1; D: TRBD2; J: TRBJ2-3; DNA: TGCAGCGCCGCGGGGGGCCGGACAGATACGCAGTATTTT; CDR3: CSAAGGRTDTQYF
size: NA; V: TRBV28; D: TRBD1; J: TRBJ1-2; DNA: TGTGCCAGCCTCCGGACAGGATCTGGCTACACCTTC; CDR3: CASLRTGSGYTF
size: NA; V: TRBV7-2; D: NA; J: TRBJ2-1; DNA: TGTGCCAGCAGCGTTATGCCCGACACACCATACAATGAGCAGTTCTTC; CDR3: CASSVMPDTPYNEQFF
size: NA; V: TRBV18; D: TRBD1; J: TRBJ1-1; DNA: TGTGCCAGCTCACGGGACAGGGTGAACACTGAAGCTTTCTTT; CDR3: CASSRDRVNTEAFF
size: once; V: TRBV2; D: TRBD1; J: TRBJ2-2; DNA: TGTGCCAGGGGACAGGGTTCGAACACCGGGGAGCTGTTTTTT; CDR3: CARGQGSNTGELFF
size: few; V: TRBV1; D: NA; J: TRBJ1-5; DNA: TGCACCAGCAGCCAAGAATCTCGGCAGGGGGGTCCTTATAGCAATCAGCCCCAGCATTTT; CDR3: CTSSQESRQGGPYSNQPQHF
size: NA; V: TRBV7-6; D: TRBD1; J: TRBJ2-7; DNA: TGTGCCAGCAGCTTCGGTGGGACAGTCAACTCATTTACTTACGAGCAGTACTTC; CDR3: CASSFGGTVNSFTYEQYF
size: NA; V: TRBV7-6; D: TRBD2; J: TRBJ2-1; DNA: TGTGCCAGCAGCTTAGAGACTAGCGGGGTTTACAATGAGCAGTTCTTC; CDR3: CASSLETSGVYNEQFF